This entry describes one TCR beta chain. The data were obtained in a study of blood T cell repertoires in COVID-19. Study background: Italy, Spain and the United States were the sources of the convalescent and acute COVID-19 samples. PBMCs, B-cell-depleted T cells, or T cells provided the cDNA or gDNA that made up the material.

This CDR3 region has 13 residues. Trimming pared 1 base from V and 1 base from J, leaving 4 bases between. Germline CDR1 SGHTA, CDR2 FQGTGA. In the authors' methods: Quantification of nucleated cells was approximated via reference gene primer amplification. The assay was immunoSEQ multiplex PCR, and TCRdb's table has in-frame clones only and misses some. V and J calls plus clone size are reproduced from that table; the DNA served to infer D and trimming. The table has about 120,000 clones, approximately 80% seen once. This chain links TRBV7-3 with TRBJ1-1; D call uncertain. The clonotype was recovered from a man aged 40-49 years with active or convalescent COVID-19. Sample: peripheral blood. The CDR3 nucleotides read TGTGCCAGCAGCTTAAGTCGGAACACTGAAGCTTTCTTT. Its protein product is CASSLSRNTEAFF.